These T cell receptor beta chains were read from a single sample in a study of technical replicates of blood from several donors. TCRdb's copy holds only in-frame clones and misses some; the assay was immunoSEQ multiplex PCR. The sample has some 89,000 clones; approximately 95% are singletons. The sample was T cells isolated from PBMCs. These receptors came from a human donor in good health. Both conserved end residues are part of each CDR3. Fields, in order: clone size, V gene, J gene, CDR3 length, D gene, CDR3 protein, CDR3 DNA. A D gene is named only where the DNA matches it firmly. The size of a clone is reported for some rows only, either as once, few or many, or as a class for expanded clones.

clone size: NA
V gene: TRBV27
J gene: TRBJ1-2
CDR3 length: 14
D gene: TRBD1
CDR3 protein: CASGDSGTVYGYTF
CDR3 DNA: TGTGCCAGCGGCGACTCCGGGACAGTCTATGGCTACACCTTC

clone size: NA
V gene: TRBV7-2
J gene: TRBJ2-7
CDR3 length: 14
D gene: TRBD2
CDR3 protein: CASSSLAGVREQYF
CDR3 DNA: TGTGCCAGCAGCTCATTAGCGGGAGTACGGGAGCAGTACTTC

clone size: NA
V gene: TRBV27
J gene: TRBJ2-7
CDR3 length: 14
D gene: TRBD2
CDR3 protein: CASSPTSGSYEQYF
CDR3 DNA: TGTGCCAGCAGTCCTACTAGCGGGAGCTACGAGCAGTACTTC

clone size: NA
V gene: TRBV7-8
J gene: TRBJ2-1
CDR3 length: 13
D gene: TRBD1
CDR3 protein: CASERDRAFEQFF
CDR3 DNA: TGTGCCAGCGAAAGGGACAGGGCTTTTGAGCAGTTCTTC

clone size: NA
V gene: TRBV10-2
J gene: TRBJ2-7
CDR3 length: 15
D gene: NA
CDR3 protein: CASRESGGRSYEQYF
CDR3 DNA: TGCGCCAGCAGAGAATCGGGGGGCCGGTCCTACGAGCAGTACTTC

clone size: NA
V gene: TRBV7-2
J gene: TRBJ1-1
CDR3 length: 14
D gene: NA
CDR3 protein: CASSPHRDTTEAFF
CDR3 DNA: TGTGCCAGCAGCCCCCACAGGGACACCACTGAAGCTTTCTTT

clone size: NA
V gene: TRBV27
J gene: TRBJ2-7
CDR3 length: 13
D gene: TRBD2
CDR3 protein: CASRLGGSYEQYF
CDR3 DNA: TGTGCCAGCAGGCTCGGGGGGTCCTACGAGCAGTACTTC

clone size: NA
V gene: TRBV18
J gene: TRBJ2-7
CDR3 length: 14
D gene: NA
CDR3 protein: CASSPLGSSYEQYF
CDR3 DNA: TGTGCCAGCTCACCTCTAGGATCCTCCTACGAGCAGTACTTC

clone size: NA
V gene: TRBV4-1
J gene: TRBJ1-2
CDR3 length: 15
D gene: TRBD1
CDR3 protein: CASSPEAGTGIGYTF
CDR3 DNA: TGCGCCAGCAGCCCCGAGGCCGGGACAGGGATCGGCTACACCTTC

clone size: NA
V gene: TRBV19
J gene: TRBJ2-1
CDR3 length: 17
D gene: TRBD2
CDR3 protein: CASSIPAGTSAYNEQFF
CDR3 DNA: TGTGCCAGTAGTATTCCAGCGGGGACTAGCGCCTACAATGAGCAGTTCTTC

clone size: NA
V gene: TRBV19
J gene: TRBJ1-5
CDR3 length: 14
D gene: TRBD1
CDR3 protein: CASTKGQGNQPQHF
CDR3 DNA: TGTGCCAGTACTAAGGGACAGGGCAATCAGCCCCAGCATTTT

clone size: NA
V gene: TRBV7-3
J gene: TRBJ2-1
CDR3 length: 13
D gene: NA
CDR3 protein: CASTMGSGNEQFF
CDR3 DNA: TGTGCCAGCACCATGGGTAGCGGCAATGAGCAGTTCTTC

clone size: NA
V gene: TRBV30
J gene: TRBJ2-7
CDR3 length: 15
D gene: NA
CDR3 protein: CAWSVGGLGGGEQYF
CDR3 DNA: TGTGCCTGGAGTGTAGGGGGCTTGGGGGGAGGCGAGCAGTACTTC

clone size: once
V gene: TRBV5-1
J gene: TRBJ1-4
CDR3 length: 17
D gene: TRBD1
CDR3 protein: CASSREGALGTNEKLFF
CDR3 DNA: TGCGCCAGCAGCCGAGAGGGGGCGCTCGGAACTAATGAAAAACTGTTTTTT

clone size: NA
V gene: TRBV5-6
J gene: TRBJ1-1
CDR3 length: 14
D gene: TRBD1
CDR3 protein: CASRAYGQGAEAFF
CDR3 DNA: TGTGCCAGCCGGGCTTATGGACAGGGGGCTGAAGCTTTCTTT

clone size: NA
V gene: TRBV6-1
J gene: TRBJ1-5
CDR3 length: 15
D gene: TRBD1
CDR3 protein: CASNPGTGLYQPQHF
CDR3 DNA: TGTGCCAGCAACCCCGGGACAGGCTTGTATCAGCCCCAGCATTTT

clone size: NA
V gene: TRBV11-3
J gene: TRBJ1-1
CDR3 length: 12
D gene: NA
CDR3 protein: CASSSRNTEAFF
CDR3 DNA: TGTGCCAGCAGCTCTAGGAACACTGAAGCTTTCTTT

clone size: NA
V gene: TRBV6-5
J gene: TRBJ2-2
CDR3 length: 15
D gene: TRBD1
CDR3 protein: CASSWGQSNTGELFF
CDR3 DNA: TGTGCCAGCAGCTGGGGACAGTCGAACACCGGGGAGCTGTTTTTT

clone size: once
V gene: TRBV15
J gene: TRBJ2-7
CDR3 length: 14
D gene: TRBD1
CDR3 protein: CATSRGDSAYEQYF
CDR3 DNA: TGTGCCACCAGCAGAGGGGACAGTGCCTACGAGCAGTACTTC

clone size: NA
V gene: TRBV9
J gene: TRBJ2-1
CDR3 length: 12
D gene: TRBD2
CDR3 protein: CASRGPGGEQFF
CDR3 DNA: TGTGCCAGCAGGGGCCCGGGGGGTGAGCAGTTCTTC

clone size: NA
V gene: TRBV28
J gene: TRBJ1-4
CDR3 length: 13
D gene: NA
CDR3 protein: CASSFTIYEKLFF
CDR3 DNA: TGTGCCAGCAGTTTCACAATTTATGAAAAACTGTTTTTT

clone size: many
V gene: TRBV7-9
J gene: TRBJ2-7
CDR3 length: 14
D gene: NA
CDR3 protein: CASSLGFAAYEQYF
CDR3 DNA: TGTGCCAGCAGCTTAGGATTCGCGGCCTACGAGCAGTACTTC

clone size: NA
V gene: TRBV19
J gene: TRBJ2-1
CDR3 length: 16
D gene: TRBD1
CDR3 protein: CASSIIQGASYNEQFF
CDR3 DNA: TGTGCCAGTAGCATTATTCAGGGGGCCTCCTACAATGAGCAGTTCTTC

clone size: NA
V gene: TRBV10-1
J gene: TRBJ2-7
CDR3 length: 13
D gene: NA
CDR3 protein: CASSPHRVYEQYF
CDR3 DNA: TGCGCCAGCAGTCCCCACAGGGTCTACGAGCAGTACTTC

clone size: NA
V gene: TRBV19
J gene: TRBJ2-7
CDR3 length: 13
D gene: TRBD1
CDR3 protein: CASSTPTGGEQYF
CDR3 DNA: TGTGCCAGTAGTACCCCGACAGGGGGCGAGCAGTACTTC